A selection of T cell receptor beta chains follows, all from one sample in a study of T cells in Graves' hyperthyroidism and ophthalmopathy. In TCRdb, the multiplex PCR reads were re-called with MiXCR into one record per CDR3 protein. Of about 180,000 distinct CDR3 sequences in the sample, over 15% were seen once. The sample was blood. These receptors all come from a woman in her 50s with Graves' hyperthyroidism. Each CDR3 is given with its conserved first and last residue. A D gene is named only where the DNA matches it firmly. Only part of the rows carry a size: once, few, many, or a class if the clone is expanded.

v_gene: TRBV2
j_gene: TRBJ2-3
abundance: many
d_gene: TRBD1
CDR3nt: TGTGCCAGCAGCCTTTTGTATCGTAGACAGGGTGCAGATACGCAGTATTTT
CDR3aa: CASSLLYRRQGADTQYF

v_gene: TRBV2
j_gene: TRBJ2-7
abundance: -
d_gene: -
CDR3nt: TGTGCCAGCAGTGAAGTGGGGTACGAGCAGTACTTC
CDR3aa: CASSEVGYEQYF

v_gene: TRBV2
j_gene: TRBJ1-4
abundance: many
d_gene: -
CDR3nt: TGTGCCAGCAACCGACTCAAAGGGGTTAATGAAAAACTGTTTTTT
CDR3aa: CASNRLKGVNEKLFF

v_gene: TRBV6-5
j_gene: TRBJ2-5
abundance: -
d_gene: -
CDR3nt: TGTGCCAGCAGTTACCTCCTCCTCCAAGAGACCCAGTACTTC
CDR3aa: CASSYLLLQETQYF

v_gene: TRBV18
j_gene: TRBJ2-5
abundance: -
d_gene: -
CDR3nt: TGTGCCAGCTCGCCGACTAACGGATTTCAAGAGACCCAGTACTTC
CDR3aa: CASSPTNGFQETQYF

v_gene: TRBV7-9
j_gene: TRBJ1-1
abundance: many
d_gene: -
CDR3nt: TGTGCCAGCAGCTTACCGCAGATCGGGGTAAGAATCACTGAAGCTTTCTTT
CDR3aa: CASSLPQIGVRITEAFF

v_gene: TRBV28
j_gene: TRBJ2-3
abundance: many
d_gene: TRBD1
CDR3nt: TGTGCCAGCAGTTTGGACAGGGGGACCACAGATACGCAGTATTTT
CDR3aa: CASSLDRGTTDTQYF

v_gene: TRBV7-2
j_gene: TRBJ2-1
abundance: many
d_gene: TRBD2
CDR3nt: TGTGCCAGCAGTATTAGCGGGGTAGCCTACAATGAGCAGTTCTTC
CDR3aa: CASSISGVAYNEQFF

v_gene: TRBV7-9
j_gene: TRBJ1-5
abundance: many
d_gene: -
CDR3nt: TGTGCCAGCAGCTTGATGAATCAGCCCCAGCATTTT
CDR3aa: CASSLMNQPQHF

v_gene: TRBV5-1
j_gene: TRBJ2-3
abundance: -
d_gene: TRBD1
CDR3nt: TGCGCCAGCAGCCCGGGACAGGGAGTCCCAGATACGCAGTATTTT
CDR3aa: CASSPGQGVPDTQYF

v_gene: TRBV5-5
j_gene: TRBJ1-1
abundance: many
d_gene: -
CDR3nt: TGTGCCAGCAGCAAACAGAAGACGAACACTGAAGCTTTCTTT
CDR3aa: CASSKQKTNTEAFF

v_gene: TRBV6-1
j_gene: TRBJ1-1
abundance: many
d_gene: TRBD1
CDR3nt: TGTGCCAGCAGTTACGGCCCTAGGACAGGGGGCCGAGAGAACACTGAAGCTTTCTTT
CDR3aa: CASSYGPRTGGRENTEAFF

v_gene: TRBV29-1
j_gene: TRBJ1-1
abundance: many
d_gene: -
CDR3nt: TGCAGCGCCCAGGGCGGGGGCACTGAAGCTTTCTTT
CDR3aa: CSAQGGGTEAFF

v_gene: TRBV6-1
j_gene: TRBJ1-1
abundance: many
d_gene: TRBD1
CDR3nt: TGTGCCAGCATTCCGACAGGGAAGTTGATAGAAGCTTTCTTT
CDR3aa: CASIPTGKLIEAFF

v_gene: TRBV19
j_gene: TRBJ2-1
abundance: -
d_gene: -
CDR3nt: TGTGCCAGTAGCGGAAGGGGGAGCTACGAGCAGTTCTTC
CDR3aa: CASSGRGSYEQFF

v_gene: TRBV12-3/TRBV12-4
j_gene: TRBJ2-3
abundance: many
d_gene: TRBD2
CDR3nt: TGTGCCAGCAGTCCGCTAGCGGGGATAGTTGCGTATTTT
CDR3aa: CASSPLAGIVAYF

v_gene: TRBV7-3
j_gene: TRBJ2-2
abundance: few
d_gene: -
CDR3nt: TGTGCCAGCGGCTTGATCGGGGGTGGGGCCGGGGAGCTGTTTTTT
CDR3aa: CASGLIGGGAGELFF

v_gene: TRBV6-1
j_gene: TRBJ2-2
abundance: many
d_gene: TRBD2
CDR3nt: TGTGCCAGCAGTTATGGAACTAGCGGGGCGAACACCGGGGAGCTGTTTTTT
CDR3aa: CASSYGTSGANTGELFF

v_gene: TRBV20-1
j_gene: TRBJ1-5
abundance: many
d_gene: TRBD1
CDR3nt: TGCAGTGCTAGAGCGACAGGGTATCAGCCCCAGCATTTT
CDR3aa: CSARATGYQPQHF

v_gene: TRBV7-9
j_gene: TRBJ2-5
abundance: many
d_gene: TRBD1
CDR3nt: TGTGCCAGCAGCTCCCCCGACAGGGGCCAAGAGACCCAGTACTTC
CDR3aa: CASSSPDRGQETQYF

v_gene: TRBV2
j_gene: TRBJ2-4
abundance: many
d_gene: -
CDR3nt: TGTGCCAGCAGTGGACAAGCTATAGCCAAAAACATTCAGTACTTC
CDR3aa: CASSGQAIAKNIQYF

v_gene: TRBV7-2
j_gene: TRBJ1-4
abundance: many
d_gene: -
CDR3nt: TGTGCCAGCAGCCCCAGAAGGACTTCTGAAAAACTGTTTTTT
CDR3aa: CASSPRRTSEKLFF

v_gene: TRBV5-1
j_gene: TRBJ2-2
abundance: many
d_gene: -
CDR3nt: TGCGCCAGCAGCTTGGAGGGAGTCGGGGAGCTGTTTTTT
CDR3aa: CASSLEGVGELFF

v_gene: TRBV7-9
j_gene: TRBJ1-2
abundance: few
d_gene: -
CDR3nt: TGTGCCAGCAGCTTAGGATACTCGGGGGATGGCTACACCTTC
CDR3aa: CASSLGYSGDGYTF

v_gene: TRBV19
j_gene: TRBJ1-1
abundance: many
d_gene: -
CDR3nt: TGTGCCAGTAGTATAGCGGCCGCGGGGCTGAACACTGAAGCTTTCTTT
CDR3aa: CASSIAAAGLNTEAFF

v_gene: TRBV19
j_gene: TRBJ2-2
abundance: many
d_gene: -
CDR3nt: TGTGCCAGTAGTCAAATTGGCCGGGACACCGGGGAGCTGTTTTTT
CDR3aa: CASSQIGRDTGELFF

v_gene: TRBV28
j_gene: TRBJ1-2
abundance: many
d_gene: -
CDR3nt: TGTGCCAGCAGTTTATTGGGGTATGGCTACACCTTC
CDR3aa: CASSLLGYGYTF

v_gene: TRBV15
j_gene: TRBJ1-5
abundance: many
d_gene: -
CDR3nt: TGTGCCACCAGCAGGGAGGGCAAGGGCAATCAGCCCCAGCATTTT
CDR3aa: CATSREGKGNQPQHF

v_gene: TRBV9
j_gene: TRBJ2-7
abundance: many
d_gene: -
CDR3nt: TGTGCCAGCAGCATTGCCGGGACGGCTTCCTACGAGCAGTACTTC
CDR3aa: CASSIAGTASYEQYF

v_gene: TRBV3-1
j_gene: TRBJ2-7
abundance: many
d_gene: -
CDR3nt: TGTGCCAGCAGCCAAGACCGAGGAGGCTCCTACGAGCAGTACTTC
CDR3aa: CASSQDRGGSYEQYF

v_gene: TRBV5-1
j_gene: TRBJ1-1
abundance: many
d_gene: TRBD1
CDR3nt: TGCGCCAGCAGGACAGGGGAGGTGAACACTGAAGCTTTCTTT
CDR3aa: CASRTGEVNTEAFF

v_gene: TRBV19
j_gene: TRBJ1-3
abundance: -
d_gene: -
CDR3nt: TGTGCCAGTAGTTCCAGAGAGGGAAACACCATATATTTT
CDR3aa: CASSSREGNTIYF

v_gene: TRBV5-8
j_gene: TRBJ1-2
abundance: few
d_gene: -
CDR3nt: TGTGCCAGCAGCTTGGTTTGGGTGATGGGGCGGAACTATGGCTACACCTTC
CDR3aa: CASSLVWVMGRNYGYTF

v_gene: TRBV7-9
j_gene: TRBJ1-1
abundance: many
d_gene: -
CDR3nt: TGTGCCAGCAGCCGGATCGAAACTGAAGCTTTCTTT
CDR3aa: CASSRIETEAFF

v_gene: TRBV7-9
j_gene: TRBJ2-1
abundance: many
d_gene: TRBD2
CDR3nt: TGTGCCAGCAGCTCGAGCGGGGGGGTTATCGGTGAGCAGTTCTTC
CDR3aa: CASSSSGGVIGEQFF

v_gene: TRBV3-1
j_gene: TRBJ2-7
abundance: many
d_gene: TRBD2
CDR3nt: TGTGCCAGCAGCCAATCTAGCGGGGCGTCCTACGAGCAGTACTTC
CDR3aa: CASSQSSGASYEQYF

v_gene: TRBV5-1
j_gene: TRBJ2-2
abundance: -
d_gene: -
CDR3nt: TGCGCCAGCAGTTCCCAAGGTGGCCGGAGCGCCGGGGAGCTGTTTTTT
CDR3aa: CASSSQGGRSAGELFF

v_gene: TRBV19
j_gene: TRBJ1-4
abundance: many
d_gene: -
CDR3nt: TGTGCCAGTAGTATTTTTCGGGGAGGAACTAATGAAAAACTGTTTTTT
CDR3aa: CASSIFRGGTNEKLFF

v_gene: TRBV5-1
j_gene: TRBJ2-7
abundance: -
d_gene: TRBD2
CDR3nt: TGCGCCAGCAGCTTATGGCTAGCGGGCTCCTACGAGCAGTACTTC
CDR3aa: CASSLWLAGSYEQYF

v_gene: TRBV20-1
j_gene: TRBJ1-1
abundance: many
d_gene: -
CDR3nt: TGCAGTGCTTATCCGGGACGCAGGAACACTGAAGCTTTCTTT
CDR3aa: CSAYPGRRNTEAFF

v_gene: TRBV28
j_gene: TRBJ1-1
abundance: many
d_gene: -
CDR3nt: TGTGCCAGCAGTTCAGTTCCGGGGGAATTGAACACTGAAGCTTTCTTT
CDR3aa: CASSSVPGELNTEAFF

v_gene: TRBV4-3
j_gene: TRBJ1-2
abundance: -
d_gene: TRBD1
CDR3nt: TGCGCCAGCAGCTACGACAGGGGGCTTAACTATGGCTACACCTTC
CDR3aa: CASSYDRGLNYGYTF

v_gene: TRBV27
j_gene: TRBJ2-1
abundance: many
d_gene: -
CDR3nt: TGTGCCAGCAGTTTATCCGCGGAGGGGGGTTACAATGAGCAGTTCTTC
CDR3aa: CASSLSAEGGYNEQFF

v_gene: TRBV9
j_gene: TRBJ2-3
abundance: -
d_gene: -
CDR3nt: TGTGCCAGCAGCGTACTTGCTACAGATACGCAGTATTTT
CDR3aa: CASSVLATDTQYF

v_gene: TRBV24-1
j_gene: TRBJ1-1
abundance: many
d_gene: -
CDR3nt: TGTGCCACCAGTGACCCTCACACTGAAGCTTTCTTT
CDR3aa: CATSDPHTEAFF

v_gene: TRBV12-3/TRBV12-4
j_gene: TRBJ1-4
abundance: many
d_gene: -
CDR3nt: TGTGCCAGCAGGAGCCTCGAACCCAATGAAAAACTGTTTTTT
CDR3aa: CASRSLEPNEKLFF

v_gene: TRBV7-9
j_gene: TRBJ1-5
abundance: few
d_gene: TRBD1
CDR3nt: TGTGCCAGCAGCTCCCGGGACAGAGATCAGCCCCAGCATTTT
CDR3aa: CASSSRDRDQPQHF

v_gene: TRBV20-1
j_gene: TRBJ1-5
abundance: many
d_gene: -
CDR3nt: TGCAGTGCCTTAAGGGACACCTCGGGTAAGCCCCAGCATTTT
CDR3aa: CSALRDTSGKPQHF

v_gene: TRBV4-1
j_gene: TRBJ2-3
abundance: many
d_gene: -
CDR3nt: TGCGCCAGCAGCCAATACCGCACAGATACGCAGTATTTT
CDR3aa: CASSQYRTDTQYF

v_gene: TRBV2
j_gene: TRBJ2-5
abundance: many
d_gene: -
CDR3nt: TGTGCCAGCATGCTCCTTGGGTCGGCCCAGTACTTC
CDR3aa: CASMLLGSAQYF